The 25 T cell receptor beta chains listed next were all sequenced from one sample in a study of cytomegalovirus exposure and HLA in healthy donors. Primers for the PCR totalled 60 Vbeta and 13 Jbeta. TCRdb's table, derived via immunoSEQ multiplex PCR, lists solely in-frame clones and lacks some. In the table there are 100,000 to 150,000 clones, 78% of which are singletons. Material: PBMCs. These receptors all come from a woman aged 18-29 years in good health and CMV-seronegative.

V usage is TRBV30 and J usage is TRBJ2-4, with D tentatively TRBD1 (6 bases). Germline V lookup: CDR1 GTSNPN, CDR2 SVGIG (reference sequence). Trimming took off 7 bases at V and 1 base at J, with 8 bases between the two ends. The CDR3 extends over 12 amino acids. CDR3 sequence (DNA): TGTGCCTCCCAGGGGGCCAAAAACATTCAGTACTTC. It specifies CASQGAKNIQYF.

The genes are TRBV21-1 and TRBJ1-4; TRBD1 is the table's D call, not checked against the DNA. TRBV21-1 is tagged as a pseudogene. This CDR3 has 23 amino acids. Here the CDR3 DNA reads TGTGCCAGCAGCAAACCCGAGGGGGACAGGTTGTCTGCAGGATGGAACGGACGTGAAAAACTGTTTTTT. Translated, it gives CASSKPEGDRLSAGWNGREKLFF.

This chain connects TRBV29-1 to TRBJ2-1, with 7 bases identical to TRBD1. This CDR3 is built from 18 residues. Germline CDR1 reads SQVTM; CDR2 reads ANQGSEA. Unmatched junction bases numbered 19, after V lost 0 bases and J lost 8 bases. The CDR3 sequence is CSVEERRGTNRGKDEQFF. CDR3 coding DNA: TGCAGCGTTGAAGAACGTCGTGGTACGAACAGGGGCAAGGATGAGCAGTTCTTC.

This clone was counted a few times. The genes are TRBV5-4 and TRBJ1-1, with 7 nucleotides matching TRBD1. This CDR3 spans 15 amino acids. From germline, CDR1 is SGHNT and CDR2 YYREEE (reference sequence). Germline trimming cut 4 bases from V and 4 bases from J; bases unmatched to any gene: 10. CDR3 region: CASSETGTLTTEAFF. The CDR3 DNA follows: TGTGCCAGCAGCGAGACAGGGACCTTAACCACTGAAGCTTTCTTT.

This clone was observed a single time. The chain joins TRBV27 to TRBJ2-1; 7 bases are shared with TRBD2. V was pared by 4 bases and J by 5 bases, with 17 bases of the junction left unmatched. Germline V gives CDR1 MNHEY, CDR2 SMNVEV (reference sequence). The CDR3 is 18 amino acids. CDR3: CASSYKPPLAGANNEQFF. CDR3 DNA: TGTGCCAGCAGTTATAAACCGCCATTGGCGGGAGCGAACAATGAGCAGTTCTTC.

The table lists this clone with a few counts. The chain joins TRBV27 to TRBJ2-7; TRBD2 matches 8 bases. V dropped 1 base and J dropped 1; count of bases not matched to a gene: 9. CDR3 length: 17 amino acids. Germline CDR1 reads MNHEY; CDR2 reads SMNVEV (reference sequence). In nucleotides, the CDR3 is TGTGCCAGCAGTTTATGGGTGGGAACTAGCGGTTCCTACGAGCAGTACTTC. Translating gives CASSLWVGTSGSYEQYF.

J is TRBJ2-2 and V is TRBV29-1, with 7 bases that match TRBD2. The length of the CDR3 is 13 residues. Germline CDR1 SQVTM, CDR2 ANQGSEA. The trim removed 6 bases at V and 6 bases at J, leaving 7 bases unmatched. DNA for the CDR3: TGCAGCGTGTGGCGGGAGATACCCGGGGAGCTGTTTTTT. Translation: CSVWREIPGELFF.

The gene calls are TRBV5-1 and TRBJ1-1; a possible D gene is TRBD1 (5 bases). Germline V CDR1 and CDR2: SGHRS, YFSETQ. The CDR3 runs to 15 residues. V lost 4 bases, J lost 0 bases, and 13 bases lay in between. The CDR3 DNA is TGCGCCAGCAGCCGGGAGGCAGGGATGAACACTGAAGCTTTCTTT. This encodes CASSREAGMNTEAFF. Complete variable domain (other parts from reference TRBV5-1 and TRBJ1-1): KAGVTQTPRYLIKTRGQQVTLSCSPISGHRSVSWYQQTPGQGLQFLFEYFSETQRNKGNFPGRFSGRQFSNSRSEMNVSTLELGDSALYLCASSREAGMNTEAFFGQGTRLTVV.

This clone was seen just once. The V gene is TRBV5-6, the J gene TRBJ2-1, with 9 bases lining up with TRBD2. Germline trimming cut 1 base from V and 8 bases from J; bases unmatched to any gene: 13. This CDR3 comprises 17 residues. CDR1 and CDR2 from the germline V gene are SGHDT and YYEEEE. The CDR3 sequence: CASSLKASGAVLDEQFF. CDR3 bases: TGTGCCAGCAGCTTGAAGGCTAGCGGGGCGGTTCTGGATGAGCAGTTCTTC.

This CDR3 reads CASSQDWGDSYNEQFF. CDR3 coding DNA: TGCGCCAGCAGCCAAGATTGGGGGGACTCCTACAATGAGCAGTTCTTC. V usage is TRBV4-1 and J usage is TRBJ2-1; a possible D gene is TRBD2 (6 bases). The germline V and J ends were trimmed by 0 bases and 0 bases, with 9 bases remaining between them. CDR1 and CDR2 from the germline V gene are MGHRA and YSYEKL. The CDR3 has 16 residues.

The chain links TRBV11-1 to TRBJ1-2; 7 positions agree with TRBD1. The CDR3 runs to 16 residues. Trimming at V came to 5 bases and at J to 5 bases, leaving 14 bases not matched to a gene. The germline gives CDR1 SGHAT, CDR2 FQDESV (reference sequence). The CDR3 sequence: CASSLNDRARPYGYTF. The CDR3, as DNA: TGTGCCAGCAGCCTCAATGACAGGGCCCGACCTTATGGCTACACCTTC.

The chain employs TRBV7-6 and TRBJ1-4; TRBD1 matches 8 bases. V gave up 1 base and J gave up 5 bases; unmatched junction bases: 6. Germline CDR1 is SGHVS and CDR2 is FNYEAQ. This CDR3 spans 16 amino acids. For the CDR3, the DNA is TGTGCCAGCAGCTTAGGGGATCGGACAGGGAATGAAAAACTGTTTTTT. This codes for CASSLGDRTGNEKLFF.

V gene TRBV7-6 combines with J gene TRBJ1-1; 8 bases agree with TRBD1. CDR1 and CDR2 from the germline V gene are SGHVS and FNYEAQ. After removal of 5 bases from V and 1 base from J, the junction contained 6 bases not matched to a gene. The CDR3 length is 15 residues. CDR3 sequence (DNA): TGTGCCAGCAGCGCCAGGACAGGGAGGAACACTGAAGCTTTCTTT. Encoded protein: CASSARTGRNTEAFF.

Here the CDR3 DNA reads TGTGCCTGGAGCGCCCCGGTGACCGGGGAGCTGTTTTTT. Its protein product is CAWSAPVTGELFF. The V and J genes are TRBV30 and TRBJ2-2; D ambiguous. Per the germline V gene, CDR1 is GTSNPN and CDR2 is SVGIG (reference sequence). V lost 3 bases and J lost 5, with 10 bases in between. The CDR3 runs to 13 residues. Full variable domain (rest looked up from reference TRBV30 and TRBJ2-2): SQTIHQWPATLVQPVGSPLSLECTVEGTSNPNLYWYRQAAGRGLQLLFYSVGIGQISSEVPQNLSASRPQDRQFILSSKKLLLSDSGFYLCAWSAPVTGELFFGEGSRLTVL.

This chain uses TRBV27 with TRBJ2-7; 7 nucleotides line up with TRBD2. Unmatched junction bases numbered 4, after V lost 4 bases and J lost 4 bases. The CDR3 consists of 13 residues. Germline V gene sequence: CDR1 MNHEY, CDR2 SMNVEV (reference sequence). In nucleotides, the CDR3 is TGTGCCAGCAGTTCGACTAGCCGGTACGAGCAGTACTTC. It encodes CASSSTSRYEQYF.

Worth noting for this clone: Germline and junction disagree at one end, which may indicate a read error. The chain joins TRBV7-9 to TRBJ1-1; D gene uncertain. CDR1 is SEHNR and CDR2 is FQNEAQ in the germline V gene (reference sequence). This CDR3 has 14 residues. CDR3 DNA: TGTTCCAGCAGCTCGGGAGTAGAGGACACTGAAGCTTTCTTT. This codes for CSSSSGVEDTEAFF.

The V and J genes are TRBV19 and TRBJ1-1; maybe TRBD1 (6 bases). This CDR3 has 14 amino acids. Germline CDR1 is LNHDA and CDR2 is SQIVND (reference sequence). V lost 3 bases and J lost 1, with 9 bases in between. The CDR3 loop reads CASSIGTQNTEAFF. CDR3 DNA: TGTGCCAGTAGTATTGGGACACAGAACACTGAAGCTTTCTTT. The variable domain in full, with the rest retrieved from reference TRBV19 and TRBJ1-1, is DGGITQSPKYLFRKEGQNVTLSCEQNLNHDAMYWYRQDPGQGLRLIYYSQIVNDFQKGDIAEGYSVSREKKESFPLTVTSAQKNPTAFYLCASSIGTQNTEAFFGQGTRLTVV.

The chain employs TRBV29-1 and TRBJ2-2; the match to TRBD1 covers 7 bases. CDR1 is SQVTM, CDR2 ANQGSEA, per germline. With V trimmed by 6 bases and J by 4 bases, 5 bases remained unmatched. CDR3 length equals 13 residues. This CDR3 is CSVEAGGTGELFF. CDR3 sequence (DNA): TGCAGCGTCGAGGCAGGGGGCACCGGGGAGCTGTTTTTT.

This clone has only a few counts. The CDR3 is CASSYSTGLTTEAFF. In nucleotides, the CDR3 is TGTGCCAGCAGTTACTCGACAGGGCTGACCACTGAAGCTTTCTTT. J is TRBJ1-1 and V is TRBV6-5; 7 bases map to TRBD1. The germline V gene has CDR1 MNHEY and CDR2 SVGAGI. The trim removed 0 bases at V and 4 bases at J, leaving 5 bases unmatched. CDR3 length: 15 residues.

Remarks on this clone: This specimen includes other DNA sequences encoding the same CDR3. The CDR3 DNA is TGTGCCTGGAGTGCAGGGAGGGGTAATGAAAAACTGTTTTTT. This translates into CAWSAGRGNEKLFF. V usage is TRBV30 and J usage is TRBJ1-4, with a possible D match to TRBD1 (5 bases). The CDR3 is 14 amino acids. V dropped 1 base and J dropped 4 bases, with 10 bases sitting between them. Germline CDR1 is GTSNPN and CDR2 is SVGIG (reference sequence).

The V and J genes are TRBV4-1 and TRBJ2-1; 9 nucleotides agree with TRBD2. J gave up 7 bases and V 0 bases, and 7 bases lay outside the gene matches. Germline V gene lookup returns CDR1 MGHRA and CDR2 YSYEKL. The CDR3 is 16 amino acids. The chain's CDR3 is CASSQDPLAGWNEQFF. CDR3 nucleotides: TGCGCCAGCAGCCAAGATCCACTAGCGGGCTGGAATGAGCAGTTCTTC.

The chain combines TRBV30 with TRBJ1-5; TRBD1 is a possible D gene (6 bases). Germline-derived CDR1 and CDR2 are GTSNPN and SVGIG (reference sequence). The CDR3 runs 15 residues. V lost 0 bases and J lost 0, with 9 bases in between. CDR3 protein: CAWSVGHFSNQPQHF. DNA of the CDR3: TGTGCCTGGAGTGTGGGACACTTTAGCAATCAGCCCCAGCATTTT. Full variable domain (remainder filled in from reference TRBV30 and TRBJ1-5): SQTIHQWPATLVQPVGSPLSLECTVEGTSNPNLYWYRQAAGRGLQLLFYSVGIGQISSEVPQNLSASRPQDRQFILSSKKLLLSDSGFYLCAWSVGHFSNQPQHFGDGTRLSIL.

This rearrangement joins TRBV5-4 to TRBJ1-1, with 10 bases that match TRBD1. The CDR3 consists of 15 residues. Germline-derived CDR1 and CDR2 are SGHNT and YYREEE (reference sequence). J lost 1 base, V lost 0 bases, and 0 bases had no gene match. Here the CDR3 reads CASSLGTGGNTEAFF. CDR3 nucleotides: TGTGCCAGCAGCTTGGGGACAGGGGGGAACACTGAAGCTTTCTTT.

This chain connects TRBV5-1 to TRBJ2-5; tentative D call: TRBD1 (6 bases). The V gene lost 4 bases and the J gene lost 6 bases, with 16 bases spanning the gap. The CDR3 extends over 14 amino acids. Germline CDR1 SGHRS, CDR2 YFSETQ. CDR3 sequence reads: CASSPAAGDQTQYF. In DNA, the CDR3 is TGCGCCAGCAGCCCGGCAGCAGGGGACCAGACCCAGTACTTC.

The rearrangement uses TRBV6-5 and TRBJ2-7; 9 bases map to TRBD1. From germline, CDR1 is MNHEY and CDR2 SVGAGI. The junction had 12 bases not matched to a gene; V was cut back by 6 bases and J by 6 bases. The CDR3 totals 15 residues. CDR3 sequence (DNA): TGTGCCAGCAGCCGAGCGGACAGGGGCCTCTTCGAGCAGTACTTC. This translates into CASSRADRGLFEQYF.